A single sample is the source of the 30 T cell receptor beta chains below, sequenced in a study of T cells after posttransplantation cyclophosphamide. Sequenced by immunoSEQ multiplex PCR; TCRdb stores in-frame clones only, minus some. The sample consists of 2,500 to 3,000 clones, roughly 81% of them appearing once. The sequencing input was PBMCs. These TCRs come from a man aged 25-45 years with a blood cancer, CMV-positive, and with a related stem cell donor.

This chain joins TRBV28 and TRBJ1-6; 7 bases map to TRBD1. CDR3 length: 18 residues. V gave up 2 bases and J gave up 6 bases; unmatched junction bases: 13. From germline, CDR1 is MDHEN and CDR2 SYDVKM. The chain's CDR3 is CASSLTAFGTDGNSPLHF. The CDR3 DNA reads as TGTGCCAGCAGTTTAACCGCATTCGGGACAGACGGTAATTCACCCCTCCACTTT.

This chain connects TRBV21-1 to TRBJ1-1. TRBV21-1 is listed as a pseudogene. CDR3 length: 16 amino acids. CDR3 sequence: CASRVPLATIRTEAFF. CDR3 in DNA: TGTGCCAGCAGGGTTCCACTAGCTACAATTCGCACTGAAGCTTTCTTT.

The chain couples TRBV11-1 to TRBJ1-1, with D tentatively TRBD1 (6 bases). Per the germline V gene, CDR1 is SGHAT and CDR2 is FQDESV (reference sequence). This CDR3 region has 15 residues. The V end lost 4 bases, the J end lost 0 bases, and 12 bases lay between the germline ends. CDR3 sequence (DNA): TGTGCCAGCAGCTGGGGGGGGCGGATGAACACTGAAGCTTTCTTT. Its protein is CASSWGGRMNTEAFF.

The chain recombines TRBV28 with TRBJ2-7; 8 bases align to TRBD1. The CDR3 consists of 14 residues. Trimming removed 4 bases from V and 3 bases from J; junction bases left unmatched: 5. Germline V gene data show CDR1 as MDHEN and CDR2 as SYDVKM. The CDR3 sequence: CASSSGQENYEQYF. The CDR3, as DNA: TGTGCCAGCAGTTCGGGACAGGAGAACTACGAGCAGTACTTC.

This clone has only one observation. V and J are TRBV7-2 and TRBJ2-7, with TRBD1 matching over 8 bases. J was trimmed by 0 bases and V by 4 bases; bases with no gene match: 2. Germline CDR1 and CDR2: SGHTA and FQGNSA. This CDR3 contains 14 residues. This CDR3 is CASSYDRGSYEQYF. The CDR3 DNA reads TGTGCCAGCAGCTACGACAGGGGCTCCTACGAGCAGTACTTC.

The rearrangement links TRBV19 to TRBJ1-2; the D is unclear. Per the germline V gene, CDR1 is LNHDA and CDR2 is SQIVND (reference sequence). The CDR3 runs 13 residues. Trimming took 5 bases from V and 4 from J, leaving 11 bases between them. CDR3 amino acids: CASSLASFYGYTF. The CDR3 nucleotides read TGTGCCAGTAGTCTCGCCAGTTTCTATGGCTACACCTTC.

The chain uses TRBV18 and TRBJ2-5; 7 bases align to TRBD1. The CDR3 spans 13 residues. Trimming removed 3 bases from V and 7 bases from J; junction bases left unmatched: 5. Germline V gives CDR1 KGHSH, CDR2 LQKENI. CDR3 DNA: TGTGCCAGCTCACCCAGACAGGGCGGGACCCAGTACTTC. Protein sequence: CASSPRQGGTQYF.

The chain carries TRBV27 and TRBJ2-7, with TRBD1 matching 7 bases. Germline loops: CDR1 MNHEY, CDR2 SMNVEV (reference sequence). The CDR3 is made up of 14 amino acids. V trimming: 5 bases; J trimming: 6 bases; junction bases outside the gene matches: 10. CDR3 loop: CASSPFTTGAEQYF. Here the CDR3 DNA reads TGTGCCAGCAGTCCGTTTACCACAGGGGCCGAGCAGTACTTC.

V and J are TRBV28 and TRBJ2-1, with 7 bases identical to TRBD2. Germline lookup yields CDR1 MDHEN and CDR2 SYDVKM. J lost 0 bases, V lost 8 bases, and 13 bases had no gene match. This CDR3 region has 17 residues. The CDR3: CASPASGEGSSYNEQFF. CDR3 sequence (DNA): TGTGCCAGCCCGGCCTCCGGGGAGGGAAGCTCCTACAATGAGCAGTTCTTC.

The V gene is TRBV6-1, the J gene TRBJ2-3; a possible D gene is TRBD2 (6 bases). Germline V gene data show CDR1 as MNHNS and CDR2 as SASEGT. Deletions cut 7 bases from V and 2 bases from J, with 13 bases between. The CDR3 extends over 14 amino acids. The CDR3 loop is CASNIRDSTDTQYF. CDR3 nucleotide sequence: TGTGCCAGCAATATCCGGGACTCCACAGATACGCAGTATTTT.

The gene calls are TRBV2 and TRBJ2-2; 7 nucleotides agree with TRBD1. Germline CDR1 is SNHLY and CDR2 is FYNNEI. CDR3 length: 15 amino acids. Trimming at V came to 6 bases and at J to 3 bases, leaving 7 bases not matched to a gene. CDR3 protein: CASSLTGLDTGELFF. Here the CDR3 DNA reads TGTGCCAGCAGCCTGACAGGGCTAGACACCGGGGAGCTGTTTTTT.

This chain joins TRBV7-6 and TRBJ2-3; D gene unclear. The CDR3 has 14 amino acids. CDR1 is SGHVS, CDR2 FNYEAQ, per germline. The V gene lost 5 bases and the J gene lost 2 bases, with 11 bases spanning the gap. The CDR3 sequence: CASSQSPTTDTQYF. In DNA form, the CDR3 reads TGTGCCAGCAGCCAATCCCCTACCACAGATACGCAGTATTTT.

The CDR3 DNA reads as TGTGCCAGCAGGCAGACTAGCGGGGGGCCGGGAGGGGCCAACGTCCTGACTTTC. Its protein product is CASRQTSGGPGGANVLTF. The V call is TRBV7-8, the J call TRBJ2-6; 13 positions agree with TRBD2. Germline-derived CDR1 and CDR2 are SGHVS and FQNEAQ. This CDR3 has 18 residues. V was clipped by 6 bases and J by 4 bases; unmatched bases: 9. Together with reference TRBV7-8 and TRBJ2-6, the CDR3 gives the full variable domain: GAGVSQSPRYKVAKRGQDVALRCDPISGHVSLFWYQQALGQGPEFLTYFQNEAQLDKSGLPSDRFFAERPEGSVSTLKIQRTQQEDSAVYLCASRQTSGGPGGANVLTFGAGSRLTVL.

The gene calls are TRBV11-2 and TRBJ1-1; D unresolved. Germline loops: CDR1 SGHAT, CDR2 FQNNGV. The CDR3 has 11 residues. V lost 5 bases and J 7 bases, leaving 8 bases between the germline ends. The CDR3: CASSRGFEAFF. The CDR3 DNA sequence: TGTGCCAGCAGCCGAGGTTTTGAAGCTTTCTTT.

The chain couples TRBV13 to TRBJ1-2; D is perhaps TRBD1 (6 bases). Trimming left V 2 bases short and J 4 bases short, with 11 bases between. The CDR3 is 14 amino acids. Germline-derived CDR1 and CDR2 are PRHDT and FYEKMQ (reference sequence). The CDR3 bases are TGTGCCAGCAGCTTACACAGGGCAGGCTATGGCTACACCTTC. Protein product: CASSLHRAGYGYTF.

The chain uses TRBV27 and TRBJ1-6; D unresolved. The CDR3 covers 13 residues. The V gene lost 1 base and the J gene lost 10 bases, with 8 bases spanning the gap. Germline V lookup: CDR1 MNHEY, CDR2 SMNVEV (reference sequence). CDR3 in DNA: TGTGCCAGCAGTTTATTATGGGCCTCACCCCTCCACTTT. Translated: CASSLLWASPLHF.

The DNA of the CDR3 is TGTGCCAGCAGCGTAGACAGGGCTGGAAACACCATATATTTT. It is translated as CASSVDRAGNTIYF. V gene TRBV9 combines with J gene TRBJ1-3; tentatively, D is TRBD1 (6 bases). CDR3 length equals 14 residues. Looked up from germline, CDR1 is SGDLS and CDR2 is YYNGEE. The V end lost 0 bases, the J end lost 2 bases, and 6 bases lay between the germline ends.

The rearrangement joins TRBV2 to TRBJ1-5; D call uncertain. The V end lost 6 bases, the J end lost 3 bases, and 12 bases lay between the germline ends. Germline V gene lookup returns CDR1 SNHLY and CDR2 FYNNEI. The CDR3 covers 14 residues. The CDR3 nucleotides read TGTGCCAGCAGGGGCGGGGTAGTCAATCAGCCCCAGCATTTT. Translated, it gives CASRGGVVNQPQHF.

The J gene is TRBJ2-3, the V gene TRBV11-1, with D possibly matching TRBD1 (6 bases). Germline V gene data show CDR1 as SGHAT and CDR2 as FQDESV (reference sequence). This CDR3 region has 13 residues. Deletions cut 2 bases from V and 6 bases from J, with 9 bases between. As DNA, the CDR3 is TGTGCCAGCAGCTTACAGGGGTCGGATACGCAGTATTTT. Its translation is CASSLQGSDTQYF.

The chain couples TRBV4-1 to TRBJ2-7, with 8 nucleotides matching TRBD1. The junction had 4 bases not matched to a gene; V was cut back by 0 bases and J by 6 bases. This CDR3 has 14 residues. CDR1 and CDR2 from the germline V gene are MGHRA and YSYEKL. CDR3 protein: CASSQDRGPSEQYF. The CDR3 DNA follows: TGCGCCAGCAGCCAAGACAGGGGGCCTTCCGAGCAGTACTTC.

The gene calls are TRBV19 and TRBJ1-5, with unresolved D. CDR3 length equals 13 residues. V was pared by 0 bases and J by 6 bases, with 6 bases between. Germline lookup yields CDR1 LNHDA and CDR2 SQIVND (reference sequence). This CDR3 is CASSIDGVQPQHF. CDR3 DNA: TGTGCCAGTAGTATAGACGGGGTTCAGCCCCAGCATTTT.

V is TRBV28 and J is TRBJ2-7, with D hard to call. The V and J ends lost 5 bases and 1 base respectively, with 6 bases between them. The CDR3 contains 12 residues. Germline values: CDR1 MDHEN, CDR2 SYDVKM. CDR3 loop: CASSRQSYEQYF. The CDR3, as DNA: TGTGCCAGCAGTCGTCAGTCCTACGAGCAGTACTTC.

This clone has a single count. The chain has TRBV7-2 and TRBJ2-7, with D uncertain. Germline-derived CDR1 and CDR2 are SGHTA and FQGNSA. The CDR3 runs to 13 residues. Trimming took off 7 bases at V and 2 bases at J, with 12 bases between the two ends. Here the CDR3 reads CASTTQAPYEQYF. In DNA, the CDR3 is TGTGCCAGCACCACGCAGGCCCCCTACGAGCAGTACTTC.

By share of the sample, this clone is medium-sized. The genes are TRBV27 and TRBJ2-6; 9 positions match TRBD1. Germline V gene data show CDR1 as MNHEY and CDR2 as SMNVEV (reference sequence). V lost 4 bases, J lost 2 bases, and 6 bases stayed unmatched. The CDR3 is 17 amino acids. CDR3 DNA sequence: TGTGCCAGCAGTTCGGGACAGGGACGGCCTGGGGCCAACGTCCTGACTTTC. Protein sequence: CASSSGQGRPGANVLTF.

This clone was detected a few times. The rearrangement uses TRBV7-9 and TRBJ2-7; the D gene is possibly TRBD2 (6 bases). Germline CDR1 and CDR2: SEHNR and FQNEAQ (reference sequence). The CDR3 is 15 residues long. Trimming removed 3 bases from V and 7 bases from J, with 19 bases in between. CDR3 protein: CASSFRDFGGLEQYF. The DNA of the CDR3 is TGTGCCAGCAGCTTCCGGGACTTCGGAGGATTGGAGCAGTACTTC.

The chain uses TRBV2 and TRBJ1-1; no definite D call. Trimming left V 6 bases short and J 6 bases short, with 17 bases between. The CDR3 extends over 14 amino acids. CDR1 is SNHLY and CDR2 is FYNNEI in the germline V gene. The CDR3 DNA is TGTGCCAGCAGGACCGTTGTAGCTGGCTCTGAAGCTTTCTTT. Amino acid sequence: CASRTVVAGSEAFF.

In this sample, this clone turned up once. The J gene is TRBJ2-7, the V gene TRBV6-1, with D possibly matching TRBD1 (5 bases). The CDR3 consists of 13 residues. The germline V and J ends were trimmed by 1 base and 4 bases, with 8 bases remaining between them. Germline V gene sequence: CDR1 MNHNS, CDR2 SASEGT. Here the CDR3 reads CASSEGTKYEQYF. Written as DNA, the CDR3 is TGTGCCAGCAGTGAAGGGACAAAATACGAGCAGTACTTC.

This sequence joins TRBV7-2 and TRBJ1-1; D call uncertain. The CDR3 covers 13 residues. CDR1 is SGHTA, CDR2 FQGNSA, per germline. Trimming shortened V by 7 bases and J by 2 bases, and 11 bases separated the two germline ends. CDR3 amino acids: CASTRQPNTEAFF. The CDR3 nucleotides read TGTGCCAGCACACGACAACCCAACACTGAAGCTTTCTTT.

V usage is TRBV5-1 and J usage is TRBJ2-1; 9 positions agree with TRBD2. Looked up from germline, CDR1 is SGHRS and CDR2 is YFSETQ. The ends lost 1 base at V and 0 bases at J; junction bases unmatched: 8. The CDR3 spans 18 residues. The CDR3 DNA sequence: TGCGCCAGCAGCTTGACCCTAGCGGGGTCCGCCTCCTACAATGAGCAGTTCTTC. It encodes CASSLTLAGSASYNEQFF.

The chain uses TRBV28 and TRBJ1-2; 9 bases agree with TRBD1. The CDR3 covers 16 residues. Losses at the gene ends were 6 bases for V and 3 bases for J; bases not matched to a gene: 11. Germline values: CDR1 MDHEN, CDR2 SYDVKM. In DNA, the CDR3 is TGTGCCAGCAGACGCAGTACAGGGGGCGCGGACTATGGCTACACCTTC. Protein product: CASRRSTGGADYGYTF.